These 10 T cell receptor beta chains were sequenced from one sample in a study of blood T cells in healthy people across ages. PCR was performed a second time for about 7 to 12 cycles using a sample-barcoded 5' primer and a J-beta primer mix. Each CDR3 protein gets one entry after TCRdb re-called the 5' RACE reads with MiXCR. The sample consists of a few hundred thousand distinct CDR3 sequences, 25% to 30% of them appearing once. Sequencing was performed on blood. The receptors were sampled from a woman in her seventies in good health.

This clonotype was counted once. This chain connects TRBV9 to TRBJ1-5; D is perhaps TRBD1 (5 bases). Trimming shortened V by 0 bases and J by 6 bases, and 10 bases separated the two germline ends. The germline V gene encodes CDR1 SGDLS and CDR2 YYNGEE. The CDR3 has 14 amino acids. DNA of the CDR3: TGTGCCAGCAGCGTAGGCAGGGTCGGTCAGCCCCAGCATTTT. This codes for CASSVGRVGQPQHF. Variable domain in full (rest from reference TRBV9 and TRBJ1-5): DSGVTQTPKHLITATGQRVTLRCSPRSGDLSVYWYQQSLDQGLQFLIQYYNGEERAKGNILERFSAQQFPDLHSELNLSSLELGDSALYFCASSVGRVGQPQHFGDGTRLSIL.

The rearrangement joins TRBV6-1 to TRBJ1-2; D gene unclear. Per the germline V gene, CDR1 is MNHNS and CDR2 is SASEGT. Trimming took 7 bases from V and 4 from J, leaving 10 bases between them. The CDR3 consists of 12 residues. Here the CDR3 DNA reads TGTGCCAGCACTCTGGACGGCTATGGCTACACCTTC. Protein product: CASTLDGYGYTF.

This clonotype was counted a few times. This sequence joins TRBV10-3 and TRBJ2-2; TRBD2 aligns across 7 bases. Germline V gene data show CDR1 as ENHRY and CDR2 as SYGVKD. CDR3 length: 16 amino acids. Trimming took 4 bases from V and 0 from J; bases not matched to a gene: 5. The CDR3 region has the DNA TGTGCCATCAGTGTGTCCAGCGGGACGAACACCGGGGAGCTGTTTTTT. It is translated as CAISVSSGTNTGELFF.

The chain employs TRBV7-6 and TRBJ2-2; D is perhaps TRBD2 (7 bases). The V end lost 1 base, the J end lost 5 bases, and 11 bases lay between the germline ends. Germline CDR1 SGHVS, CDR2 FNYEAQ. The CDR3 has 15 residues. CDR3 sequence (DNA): TGTGCCAGCAGCTTAGTGGGGGGGCTAACCGGGGAGCTGTTTTTT. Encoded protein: CASSLVGGLTGELFF.

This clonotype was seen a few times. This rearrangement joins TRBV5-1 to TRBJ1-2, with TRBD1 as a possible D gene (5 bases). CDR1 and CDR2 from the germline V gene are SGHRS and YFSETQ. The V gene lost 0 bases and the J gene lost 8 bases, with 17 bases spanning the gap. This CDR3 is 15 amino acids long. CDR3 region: CASSLGTGSPGGYTF. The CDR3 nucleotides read TGCGCCAGCAGCTTGGGGACCGGGAGCCCAGGGGGCTACACCTTC.

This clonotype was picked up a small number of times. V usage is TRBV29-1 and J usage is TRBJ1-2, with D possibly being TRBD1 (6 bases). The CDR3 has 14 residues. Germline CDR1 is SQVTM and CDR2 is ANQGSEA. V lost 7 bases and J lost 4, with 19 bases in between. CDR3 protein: CSDNNRDGGYGYTF. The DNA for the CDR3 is TGCAGCGATAACAACAGGGATGGGGGCTATGGCTACACCTTC.

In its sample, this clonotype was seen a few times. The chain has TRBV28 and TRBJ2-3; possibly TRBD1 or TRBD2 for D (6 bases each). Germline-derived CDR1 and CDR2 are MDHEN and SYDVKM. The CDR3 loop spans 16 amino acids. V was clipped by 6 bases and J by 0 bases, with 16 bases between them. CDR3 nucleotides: TGTGCCAGCAGAGTAGGGGGGACGGGGAGCACAGATACGCAGTATTTT. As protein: CASRVGGTGSTDTQYF.

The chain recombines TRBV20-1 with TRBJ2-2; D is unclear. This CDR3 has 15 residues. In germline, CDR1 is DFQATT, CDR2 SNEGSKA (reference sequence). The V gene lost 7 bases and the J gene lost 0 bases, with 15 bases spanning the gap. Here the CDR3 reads CSVPPGPANTGELFF. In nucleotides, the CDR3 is TGCAGTGTCCCTCCGGGCCCGGCGAACACCGGGGAGCTGTTTTTT.

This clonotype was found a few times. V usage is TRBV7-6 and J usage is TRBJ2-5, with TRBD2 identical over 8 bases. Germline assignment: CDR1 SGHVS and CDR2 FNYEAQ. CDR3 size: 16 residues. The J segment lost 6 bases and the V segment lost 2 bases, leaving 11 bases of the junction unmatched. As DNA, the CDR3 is TGTGCCAGCAGCTTAAGGTCCCTAGCGGGTGGAAAGACCCAGTACTTC. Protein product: CASSLRSLAGGKTQYF.

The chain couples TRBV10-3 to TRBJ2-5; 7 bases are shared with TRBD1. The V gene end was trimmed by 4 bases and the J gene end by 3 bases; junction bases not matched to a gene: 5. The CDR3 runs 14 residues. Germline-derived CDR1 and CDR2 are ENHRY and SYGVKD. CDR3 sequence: CAISGKGGEETQYF. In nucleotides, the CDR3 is TGTGCCATCAGTGGGAAAGGGGGCGAAGAGACCCAGTACTTC.